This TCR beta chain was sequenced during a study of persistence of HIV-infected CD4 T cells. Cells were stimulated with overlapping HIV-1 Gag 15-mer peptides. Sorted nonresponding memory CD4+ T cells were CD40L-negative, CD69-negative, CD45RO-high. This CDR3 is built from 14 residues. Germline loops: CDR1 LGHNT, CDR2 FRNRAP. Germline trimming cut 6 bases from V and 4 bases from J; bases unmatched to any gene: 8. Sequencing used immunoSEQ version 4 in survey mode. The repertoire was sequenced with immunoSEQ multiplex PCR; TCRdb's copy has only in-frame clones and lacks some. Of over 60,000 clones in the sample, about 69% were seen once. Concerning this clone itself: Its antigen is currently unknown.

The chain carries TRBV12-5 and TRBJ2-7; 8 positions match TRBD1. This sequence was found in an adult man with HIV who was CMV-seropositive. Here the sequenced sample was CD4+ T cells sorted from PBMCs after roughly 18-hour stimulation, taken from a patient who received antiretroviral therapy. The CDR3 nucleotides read TGTGCTAGTGGCCCGGACAGGGAAGGGTACGAGCAGTACTTC. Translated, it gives CASGPDREGYEQYF.